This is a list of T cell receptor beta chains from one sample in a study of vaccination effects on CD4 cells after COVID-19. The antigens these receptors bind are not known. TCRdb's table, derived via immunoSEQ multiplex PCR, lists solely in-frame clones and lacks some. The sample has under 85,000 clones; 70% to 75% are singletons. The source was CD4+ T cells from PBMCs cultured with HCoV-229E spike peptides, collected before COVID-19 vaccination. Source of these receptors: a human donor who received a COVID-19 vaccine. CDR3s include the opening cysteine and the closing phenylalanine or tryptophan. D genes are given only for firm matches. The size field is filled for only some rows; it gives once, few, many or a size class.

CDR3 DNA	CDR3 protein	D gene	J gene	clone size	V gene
TGTGCCAGCAGTGAAAACGGGTTCTCGAACACTGAAGCTTTCTTT	CASSENGFSNTEAFF	NA	TRBJ1-1	NA	TRBV2
TGTGCCAGCACCCAGGGTGGCAACACTGAAGCTTTCTTT	CASTQGGNTEAFF	NA	TRBJ1-1	NA	TRBV25-1
TGCGCCAGCAGCCAAGAAGGACAGACTTATAATTCACCCCTCCACTTT	CASSQEGQTYNSPLHF	NA	TRBJ1-6	few	TRBV4-1
TGTGCCAGCAGCTTAGAGGTTTTCCGGACAGGGGATTTCACAGATACGCAGTATTTT	CASSLEVFRTGDFTDTQYF	TRBD1	TRBJ2-3	NA	TRBV11-3
TGTGCCAGCAGCCAAGAGGGCAGGGGGCGATACCAAGAGACCCAGTACTTC	CASSQEGRGRYQETQYF	TRBD1	TRBJ2-5	NA	TRBV3-1/TRBV3-2
TGTGCCTGGAACAGGGGCCACGGGGCAGATACGCAGTATTTT	CAWNRGHGADTQYF	TRBD1	TRBJ2-3	NA	TRBV30
TGTGCCAGCAGCCCCGGGGACAGGGCCACAGATACGCAGTATTTT	CASSPGDRATDTQYF	TRBD1	TRBJ2-3	NA	TRBV7-9
TGCGCCAGCAGCCCAGGGGCCACTGGGGCCAACGTCCTGACTTTC	CASSPGATGANVLTF	NA	TRBJ2-6	once	TRBV5-1
TGCGCCAGCAGCCAACTTCCCTCCAGGGATCGGGTATCCAAAAACATTCAGTACTTC	CASSQLPSRDRVSKNIQYF	NA	TRBJ2-4	NA	TRBV4-1
TGTGCCAGCAGTTACAACACCGGGGAGCTGTTTTTT	CASSYNTGELFF	NA	TRBJ2-2	few	TRBV6-2/TRBV6-3